This record concerns one T cell receptor beta chain sequence. The data originate from a study of blood T cell repertoires in COVID-19. Across the study: From T cells, B-cell-depleted T cells, or PBMCs came the material, which was cDNA or gDNA.

In Seattle, patients joined the study during active infection and were tracked longitudinally. Germline V gene lookup returns CDR1 DFQATT and CDR2 SNEGSKA (reference sequence). Trimming pared 2 bases from V and 6 bases from J, leaving 8 bases between. The CDR3 covers 11 residues. Data came from immunoSEQ multiplex PCR; TCRdb stores just in-frame clones and leaves some out. There are 300,000 to 350,000 clones in the sample; around 90% occur only once, and about 7% lies in the top ten. This sequence joins TRBV20-1 and TRBJ2-7; the D gene is possibly TRBD2 (5 bases). This receptor was identified in a young woman with COVID-19, enrolled during active disease. The material sequenced was peripheral blood. The CDR3 spells CSARNRGEQYF. In DNA form, the CDR3 reads TGCAGTGCTAGAAACCGGGGCGAGCAGTACTTC.